This T cell receptor beta chain was sequenced for a study of blood T cell repertoires in COVID-19. At the level of the study: Sources were T cells, B-cell-depleted T cells, or PBMCs; the material itself was cDNA or gDNA.

Original processing notes: The assay estimated nucleated cells by amplifying reference gene primers. Clones were read by immunoSEQ multiplex PCR, and TCRdb kept only the in-frame ones, dropping some. V, J and clone size reflect that table, while D and trimming were determined from the DNA. The sample shows roughly 520,000 clones, around 89% of them seen only once. Participants came from under 30 US areas, aged about 18 to 89 years. Grouping used clinical history reported by participants in a survey and questionnaire. This CDR3 has 15 amino acids. Germline values: CDR1 SGDLS, CDR2 YYNGEE. The junction had 10 bases not matched to a gene; V was cut back by 4 bases and J by 4 bases.

Sequenced material: PBMCs or T cells enriched from blood (not recorded which). J is TRBJ1-1 and V is TRBV9; TRBD1 matches 7 bases. This clonotype was sampled from a woman between 35 and 50 years old who had recovered from COVID-19. CDR3 DNA: TGTGCCAGCAGCAACAGCGACAGGGTCTTCACTGAAGCTTTCTTT. The encoded protein is CASSNSDRVFTEAFF.